Listed here are 10 T cell receptor beta chains from one sample, sequenced in a study of OX40 agonist ivuxolimab in advanced cancers. Produced via immunoSEQ multiplex PCR; TCRdb's table is partial and in-frame only. The profile covers around 56,000 clones, with approximately 88% appearing a single time and over 8.5% taken by the ten largest. The source material was CD4+ or CD8+ T cells sorted from blood, sampled in a trial of the OX40 agonist ivuxolimab. The receptors derive from an adult with an advanced solid tumor such as melanoma, head and neck, liver or kidney cancer.

V and J are TRBV4-2 and TRBJ1-2; D is uncertain. The CDR3 has 11 residues. Trimming pared 3 bases from V and 8 bases from J, leaving 7 bases between. Per the germline V gene, CDR1 is LGHNA and CDR2 is YNFKEQ. CDR3 residues: CASSHLGGYTF. The CDR3 nucleotides read TGTGCCAGCAGCCACCTAGGCGGCTACACCTTC.

V gene TRBV25-1 combines with J gene TRBJ2-1; either TRBD1 or TRBD2 may supply D (6 bases each). V lost 7 bases and J 8 bases, leaving 12 bases between the germline ends. The CDR3 sequence is 12 residues long. Germline CDR1 and CDR2: MGHDK and SYGVNS. The CDR3 sequence is CASTLGGDEQFF. CDR3 coding DNA: TGTGCCAGCACCTTGGGGGGCGATGAGCAGTTCTTC.

As DNA, the CDR3 is TGCGCCAGCAGTGAGCTTCAGGGGGGGGAGCAGTTCTTC. This sequence encodes CASSELQGGEQFF. This chain connects TRBV10-1 to TRBJ2-1; D may be TRBD1 or TRBD2 (7 bases each). With 2 bases removed from V and 10 bases from J, the gap between germline ends came to 12 bases. The CDR3 loop spans 13 amino acids. Germline values: CDR1 WNHNN, CDR2 SYGVQD (reference sequence).

The J gene is TRBJ1-1, the V gene TRBV4-1; unclear D gene. CDR1 and CDR2 (germline): MGHRA, YSYEKL. Trimming took 4 bases from V and 6 from J, leaving 6 bases between them. There are 11 residues in the CDR3. The CDR3 bases are TGCGCCAGCAGCCGAGGACCTGAAGCTTTCTTT. It is translated as CASSRGPEAFF.

This clone appeared a few times. The chain carries TRBV27 and TRBJ2-5; a weak D match, TRBD1 (6 bases). Trimming left V 8 bases short and J 4 bases short, with 17 bases between. The CDR3 extends over 14 amino acids. Per the germline V gene, CDR1 is MNHEY and CDR2 is SMNVEV (reference sequence). The CDR3 is CASHQQGYLETQYF. CDR3 sequence (DNA): TGTGCCAGCCACCAACAGGGATACTTAGAGACCCAGTACTTC.

This chain links TRBV6-5 with TRBJ2-7; D may match TRBD1 or TRBD2 (5 bases each). V was pared by 5 bases and J by 2 bases, with 16 bases between. Per germline, CDR1 MNHEY and CDR2 SVGAGI. The length of the CDR3 is 15 residues. The CDR3 spells CASSASGTATYEQYV. DNA for the CDR3: TGTGCCAGCAGTGCCTCCGGGACCGCTACCTACGAGCAGTACGTC.

The chain employs TRBV7-6 and TRBJ2-7; 9 bases are shared with TRBD2. V shed 2 bases, J shed 4 bases, and the junction held 3 bases outside the gene matches. Germline assignment: CDR1 SGHVS and CDR2 FNYEAQ. The CDR3 totals 14 residues. CDR3 amino acids: CASSLNSGSYEQYF. The CDR3 region has the DNA TGTGCCAGCAGCTTAAATAGCGGGAGTTACGAGCAGTACTTC.

The chain is built from TRBV6-6 and TRBJ2-7, with TRBD1 matching 8 bases. Germline V CDR1 and CDR2: MNHNY, SVGAGI (reference sequence). The V and J ends lost 5 bases and 6 bases, in that order; junction bases with no gene match: 15. CDR3 length: 16 amino acids. In nucleotides, the CDR3 is TGTGCCAGCAGTCAGGGACAGGTATATTCTCTAGGCGAGCAGTACTTC. Amino acids: CASSQGQVYSLGEQYF.

The chain carries TRBV27 and TRBJ1-5; 7 bases map to TRBD1. This CDR3 spans 16 amino acids. Germline CDR1 is MNHEY and CDR2 is SMNVEV (reference sequence). V was clipped by 2 bases and J by 3 bases; unmatched bases: 7. CDR3 nucleotides: TGTGCCAGCAGTTTACGACCGGGACAGTACAATCAGCCCCAGCATTTT. It translates to CASSLRPGQYNQPQHF.

The genes are TRBV5-6 and TRBJ1-1; D might be TRBD1 (5 bases). This CDR3 is built from 14 residues. Germline values: CDR1 SGHDT, CDR2 YYEEEE. With 0 bases removed from V and 5 bases from J, the gap between germline ends came to 11 bases. The DNA of the CDR3 is TGTGCCAGCAGCTTGGTCCCCGGGGGTACTGAAGCTTTCTTT. Amino acid sequence: CASSLVPGGTEAFF.